This record covers a single T cell receptor beta chain. The antigen remains undetermined. Trimming removed 0 bases from V and 3 bases from J; junction bases left unmatched: 5. Germline lookup yields CDR1 MGHRA and CDR2 YSYEKL. This CDR3 region has 16 residues. The entry originates in a study of cytomegalovirus exposure and HLA in healthy donors. Study-wide findings and caveats: Rarity held for most TCR sequences, but there were some public TCRs that occurred in many donors.

The PCR contained 60 Vbeta and 13 Jbeta primers. The data were produced by immunoSEQ multiplex PCR, yet TCRdb's version contains in-frame clones alone and is incomplete. With just over 150,000 clones in the sample, the ten largest clones hold 1.3%. Specimen: PBMCs. The clonotype originates from a woman aged 60-70 years in good health and CMV-seronegative. The J gene is TRBJ2-3, the V gene TRBV4-1; 8 nucleotides align to TRBD2. This chain's CDR3 is CASSQEGLASTDTQYF. As DNA, the CDR3 is TGCGCCAGCAGCCAAGAAGGACTAGCTTCTACAGATACGCAGTATTTT.